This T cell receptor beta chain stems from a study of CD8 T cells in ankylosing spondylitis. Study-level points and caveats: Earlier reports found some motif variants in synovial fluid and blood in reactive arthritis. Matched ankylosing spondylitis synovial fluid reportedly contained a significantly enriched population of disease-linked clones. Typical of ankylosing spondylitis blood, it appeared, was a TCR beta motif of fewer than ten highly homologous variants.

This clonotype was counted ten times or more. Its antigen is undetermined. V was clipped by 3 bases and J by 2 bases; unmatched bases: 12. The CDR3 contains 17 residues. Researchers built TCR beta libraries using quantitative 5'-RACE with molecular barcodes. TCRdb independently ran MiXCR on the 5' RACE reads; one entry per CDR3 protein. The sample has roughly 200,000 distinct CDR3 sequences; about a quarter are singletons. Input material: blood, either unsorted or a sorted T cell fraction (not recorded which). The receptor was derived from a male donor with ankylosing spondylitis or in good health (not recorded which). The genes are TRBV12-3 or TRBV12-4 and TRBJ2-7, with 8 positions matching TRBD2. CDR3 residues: CASSFGNIAGPPYEQYF. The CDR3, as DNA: TGTGCCAGCAGTTTTGGTAATATAGCGGGACCGCCCTACGAGCAGTACTTC.